This record concerns one T cell receptor beta chain sequence. Germline V gene sequence: CDR1 LNHDA, CDR2 SQIVND (reference sequence). V lost 3 bases to trimming and J lost 0 bases, with 9 bases between them. CDR3 length equals 15 residues. Assignment of participants to cohorts was predicated upon participant-reported clinical history. In the original workflow: Estimation of nucleated cell counts relied on the amplification of reference gene primers. The data were produced by immunoSEQ multiplex PCR, yet TCRdb's version contains in-frame clones alone and is incomplete. V and J calls and clone size are as listed in that table; D and trimming were resolved from the DNA. The top ten hold roughly 1.3% of the sample, which has approximately 240,000 clones, about 80% seen once. The data derive from a study of blood T cell repertoires in COVID-19. Study summary: Donors in the United States, Italy and Spain gave samples during acute or convalescent COVID-19.

The sequenced sample consisted of PBMCs or T cells enriched from blood (not recorded which). The receptor comes from a woman between 35 and 50 years old with acute COVID-19. The chain recombines TRBV19 with TRBJ1-3; D unclear. DNA of the CDR3: TGTGCCAGTAGTATGCGGTACCACTCTGGAAACACCATATATTTT. Its protein product is CASSMRYHSGNTIYF.